Only a few counts were recorded for the clone carrying this T cell receptor beta chain. The target antigen is unknown. Trimming left V 2 bases short and J 13 bases short, with 20 bases between. The CDR3 consists of 15 residues. CDR1 and CDR2 from the germline V gene are LNHDA and SQIVND (reference sequence). This sample is part of a study of cytomegalovirus exposure and HLA in healthy donors. Whole-study findings and limits: Fewer N-insertions (relative to the roughly 730-donor mean) were reportedly seen in an Asian-associated ancestry cluster in a later analysis.

The primer mix had 60 Vbeta and 13 Jbeta primers. Profiling relied on immunoSEQ multiplex PCR, and the TCRdb table lists in-frame clones only, not all of them. This sample yields roughly 120,000 clones, of which more than 60% are seen a single time; 2.7% belongs to the top ten. This receptor was taken from a middle-aged woman in good health and CMV-seropositive. The V call is TRBV19, the J call TRBJ1-4, with D possibly matching TRBD1 (5 bases). Sequenced input: PBMCs. CDR3 in amino acids: CASSIMVAGSWGLFF. CDR3 bases: TGTGCCAGTAGTATAATGGTGGCAGGGTCCTGGGGACTGTTTTTT. The complete variable domain, with remaining parts taken from reference TRBV19 and TRBJ1-4, reads DGGITQSPKYLFRKEGQNVTLSCEQNLNHDAMYWYRQDPGQGLRLIYYSQIVNDFQKGDIAEGYSVSREKKESFPLTVTSAQKNPTAFYLCASSIMVAGSWGLFFGSGTQLSVL.